The TCR beta chain under discussion was sequenced for a study of cytomegalovirus exposure and HLA in healthy donors. Study-level points and caveats: Segments of the TCR beta V type were, in most cases, productive about 87% or about 30% of the time in an earlier analysis. An assumption of roughly uniform sequencing depth across donors underlay the presence/absence analyses.

Germline values: CDR1 SGHRS, CDR2 YFSETQ. Trimming removed 6 bases from V and 11 bases from J, with 20 bases in between. This CDR3 contains 13 residues. The sample holds many counts of this clone. The antigen is unknown. PCR was performed using 60 Vbeta and 13 Jbeta primers. TCRdb keeps only in-frame clones here, not all; method: immunoSEQ multiplex PCR. The sample gives some 120,000 clones, 75% to 85% of which show up once; just over 2.5% is in the top ten. The TCR sequence derives from a man aged 25-40 years in good health and CMV-seronegative. This sequence joins TRBV5-1 and TRBJ1-2, with a weak D call TRBD1 (6 bases). The sequenced material came from PBMCs. CDR3 coding DNA: TGCGCCAGCACCATAGGGCAGGGGACACAATACACCTTC. The encoded protein is CASTIGQGTQYTF.